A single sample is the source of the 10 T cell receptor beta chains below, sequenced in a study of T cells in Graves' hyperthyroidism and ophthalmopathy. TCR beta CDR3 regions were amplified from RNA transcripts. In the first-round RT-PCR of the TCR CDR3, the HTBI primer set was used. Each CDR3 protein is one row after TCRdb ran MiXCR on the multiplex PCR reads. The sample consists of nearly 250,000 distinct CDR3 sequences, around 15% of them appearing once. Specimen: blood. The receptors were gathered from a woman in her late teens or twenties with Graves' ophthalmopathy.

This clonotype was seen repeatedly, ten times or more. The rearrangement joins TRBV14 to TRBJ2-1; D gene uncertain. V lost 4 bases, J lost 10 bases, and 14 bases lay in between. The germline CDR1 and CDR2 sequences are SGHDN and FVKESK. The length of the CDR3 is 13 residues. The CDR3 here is CASSPQHWQEQFF. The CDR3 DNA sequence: TGTGCCAGCAGCCCCCAACACTGGCAAGAGCAGTTCTTC.

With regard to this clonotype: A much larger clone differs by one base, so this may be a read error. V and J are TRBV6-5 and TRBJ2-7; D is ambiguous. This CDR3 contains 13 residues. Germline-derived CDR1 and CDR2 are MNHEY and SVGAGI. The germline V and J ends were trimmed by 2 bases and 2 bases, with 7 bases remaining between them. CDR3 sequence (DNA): TGTGCCAGCAGTTACCCCGAAACCTACGAGCAGTACTTC. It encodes CASSYPETYEQYF.

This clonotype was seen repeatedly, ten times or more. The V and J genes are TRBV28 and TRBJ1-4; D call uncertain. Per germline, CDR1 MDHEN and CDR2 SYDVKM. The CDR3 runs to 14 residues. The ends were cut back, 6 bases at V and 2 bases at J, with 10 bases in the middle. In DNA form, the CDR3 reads TGTGCCAGCAGGGAAACTAGGACTAATGAAAAACTGTTTTTT. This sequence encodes CASRETRTNEKLFF.

The chain's CDR3 is CASSAQTSGGAKNIQYF. CDR3 in DNA: TGTGCCAGCAGTGCACAGACTAGCGGAGGAGCCAAAAACATTCAGTACTTC. The chain links TRBV6-1 to TRBJ2-4; 9 nucleotides agree with TRBD2. V gave up 4 bases and J gave up 0 bases; unmatched junction bases: 7. CDR3 length: 17 amino acids. From germline, CDR1 is MNHNS and CDR2 SASEGT.

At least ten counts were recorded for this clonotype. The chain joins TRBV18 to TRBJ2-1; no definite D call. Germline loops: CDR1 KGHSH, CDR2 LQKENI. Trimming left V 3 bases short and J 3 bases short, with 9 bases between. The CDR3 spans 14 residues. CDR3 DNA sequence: TGTGCCAGCTCACCCTTCGACCACTACAATGAGCAGTTCTTC. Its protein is CASSPFDHYNEQFF. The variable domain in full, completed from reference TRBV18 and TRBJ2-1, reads NAGVMQNPRHLVRRRGQEARLRCSPMKGHSHVYWYRQLPEEGLKFMVYLQKENIIDESGMPKERFSAEFPKEGPSILRIQQVVRGDSAAYFCASSPFDHYNEQFFGPGTRLTVL.

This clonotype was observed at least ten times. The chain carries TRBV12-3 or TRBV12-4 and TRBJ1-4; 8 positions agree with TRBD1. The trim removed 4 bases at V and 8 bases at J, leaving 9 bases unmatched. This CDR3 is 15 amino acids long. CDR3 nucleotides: TGTGCCAGCAGTTCGACAGGGGAGTGGGGCGAAAAACTGTTTTTT. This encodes CASSSTGEWGEKLFF.

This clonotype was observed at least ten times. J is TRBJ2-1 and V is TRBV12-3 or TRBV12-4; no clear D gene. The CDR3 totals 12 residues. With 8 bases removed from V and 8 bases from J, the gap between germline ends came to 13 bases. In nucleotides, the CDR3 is TGTGCCAGCTTTAGGTTAACCGATGAGCAGTTCTTC. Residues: CASFRLTDEQFF.

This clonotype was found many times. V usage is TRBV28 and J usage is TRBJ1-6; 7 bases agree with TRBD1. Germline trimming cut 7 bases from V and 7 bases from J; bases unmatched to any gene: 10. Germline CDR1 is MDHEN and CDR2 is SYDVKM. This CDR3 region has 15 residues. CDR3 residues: CASNPGGGRNSPLHF. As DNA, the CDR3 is TGTGCCAGCAACCCTGGAGGGGGCCGAAATTCACCCCTCCACTTT. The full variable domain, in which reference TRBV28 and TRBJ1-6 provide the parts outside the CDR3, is DVKVTQSSRYLVKRTGEKVFLECVQDMDHENMFWYRQDPGLGLRLIYFSYDVKMKEKGDIPEGYSVSREKKERFSLILESASTNQTSMYLCASNPGGGRNSPLHFGNGTRLTVT.

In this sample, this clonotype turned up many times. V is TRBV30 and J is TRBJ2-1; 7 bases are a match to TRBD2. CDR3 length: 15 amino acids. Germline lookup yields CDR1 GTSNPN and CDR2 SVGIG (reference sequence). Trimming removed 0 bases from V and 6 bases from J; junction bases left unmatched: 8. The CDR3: CAWSVLGGKGNEQFF. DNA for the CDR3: TGTGCCTGGAGTGTACTGGGAGGGAAAGGCAATGAGCAGTTCTTC. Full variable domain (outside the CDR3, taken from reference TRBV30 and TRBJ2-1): SQTIHQWPATLVQPVGSPLSLECTVEGTSNPNLYWYRQAAGRGLQLLFYSVGIGQISSEVPQNLSASRPQDRQFILSSKKLLLSDSGFYLCAWSVLGGKGNEQFFGPGTRLTVL.

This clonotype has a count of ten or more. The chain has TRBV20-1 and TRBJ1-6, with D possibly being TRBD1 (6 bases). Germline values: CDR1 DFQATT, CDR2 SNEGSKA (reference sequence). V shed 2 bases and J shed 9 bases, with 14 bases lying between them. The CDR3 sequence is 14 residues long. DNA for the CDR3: TGCAGTGCTAGATCGACAGGAGGGATTTCACCCCTCCACTTT. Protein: CSARSTGGISPLHF.